One sample yielded the 2 T cell receptor beta chains listed below, sequenced in a study of persistence of HIV-infected CD4 T cells. Which antigens these TCRs recognize remains unknown. Sequencing used immunoSEQ version 4 in survey mode. Assay used: immunoSEQ multiplex PCR; TCRdb lists only in-frame clones, some missing. The sample holds tens of thousands of clones; 75% to 85% are singletons and the top ten take over 12%. Overlapping HIV-1 Gag 15-mer peptides at approximately 1 ug per peptide per mL were used. CD40L/CD69 double-negative CD45RO-high memory CD4+ T cells were collected. The sequencing here drew on CD4+ T cells sorted from PBMCs after approximately 20-hour stimulation, taken from a patient who received antiretroviral therapy. The source of these receptors is an adult man with HIV who was CMV-seropositive.

The rearrangement joins TRBV18 to TRBJ2-7, with D perhaps TRBD1 or TRBD2 (5 bases each). CDR1 is KGHSH and CDR2 is LQKENI in the germline V gene. Trimming took off 2 bases at V and 6 bases at J, with 14 bases between the two ends. The CDR3 loop spans 14 amino acids. CDR3 in amino acids: CASSPSWGTVEQYF. DNA of the CDR3: TGTGCCAGCTCACCAAGTTGGGGGACGGTCGAGCAGTACTTC.

V and J are TRBV15 and TRBJ1-6; 9 bases fit TRBD1. Looked up from germline, CDR1 is LNHNV and CDR2 is YYDKDF (reference sequence). The CDR3 loop spans 16 amino acids. V gave up 3 bases and J gave up 7 bases; unmatched junction bases: 7. The CDR3 DNA reads TGTGCCACCAGCAGTCGACAGGGGGGAGGGAATTCACCCCTCCACTTT. Amino acids: CATSSRQGGGNSPLHF. The variable domain in full, with the rest retrieved from reference TRBV15 and TRBJ1-6, is DAMVIQNPRYQVTQFGKPVTLSCSQTLNHNVMYWYQQKSSQAPKLLFHYYDKDFNNEADTPDNFQSRRPNTSFCFLDIRSPGLGDTAMYLCATSSRQGGGNSPLHFGNGTRLTVT.